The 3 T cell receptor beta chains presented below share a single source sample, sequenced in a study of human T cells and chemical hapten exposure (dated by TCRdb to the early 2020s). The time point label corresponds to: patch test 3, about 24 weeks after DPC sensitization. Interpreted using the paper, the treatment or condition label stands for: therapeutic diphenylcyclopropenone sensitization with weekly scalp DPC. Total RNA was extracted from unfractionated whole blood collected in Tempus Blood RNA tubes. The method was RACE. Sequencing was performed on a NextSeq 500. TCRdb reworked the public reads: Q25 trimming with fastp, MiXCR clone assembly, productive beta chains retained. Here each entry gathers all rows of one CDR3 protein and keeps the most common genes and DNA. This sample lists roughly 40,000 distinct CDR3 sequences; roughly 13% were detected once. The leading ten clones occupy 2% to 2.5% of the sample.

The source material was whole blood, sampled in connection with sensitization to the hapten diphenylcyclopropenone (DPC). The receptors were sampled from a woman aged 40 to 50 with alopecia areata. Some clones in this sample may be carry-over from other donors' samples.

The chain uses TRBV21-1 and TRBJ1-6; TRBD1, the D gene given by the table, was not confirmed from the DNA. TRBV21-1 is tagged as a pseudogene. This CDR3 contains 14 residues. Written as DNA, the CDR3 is TGTGCCAGCAGCCCAAGGGGCTTCAATTCACCCCTCCACTTT. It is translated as CASSPRGFNSPLHF.

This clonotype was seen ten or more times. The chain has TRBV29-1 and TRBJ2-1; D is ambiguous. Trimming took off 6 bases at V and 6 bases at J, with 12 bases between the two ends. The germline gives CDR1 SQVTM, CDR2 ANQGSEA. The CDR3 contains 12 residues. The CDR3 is CSVLLPANEQFF. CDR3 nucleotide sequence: TGCAGCGTCCTCCTCCCCGCCAATGAGCAGTTCTTC.

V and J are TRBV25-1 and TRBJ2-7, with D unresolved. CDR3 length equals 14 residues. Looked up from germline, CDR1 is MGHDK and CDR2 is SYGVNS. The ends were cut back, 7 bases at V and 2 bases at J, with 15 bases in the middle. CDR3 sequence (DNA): TGTGCCAGCACCCAAGAGGATCCGCCCTACGAGCAGTACTTC. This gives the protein CASTQEDPPYEQYF.